This T cell receptor (beta chain) was identified in a study of blood T cell repertoires in COVID-19. Across the whole study: The samples span acute and convalescent COVID-19 from the United States, Italy and Spain. PBMCs, B-cell-depleted T cells, or T cells provided the cDNA or gDNA that made up the material.

Original handling: Counts of nucleated cells, estimated from reference gene primer amplification, were obtained. TCRdb's copy holds only in-frame clones and misses some; the assay was immunoSEQ multiplex PCR. That table supplies the V and J calls and clone size; D and trimming were determined from the DNA. The table lists approximately 300,000 clones, around 90% of them singletons. Trimming took 3 bases from V and 1 from J; bases not matched to a gene: 13. Per the germline V gene, CDR1 is SGDLS and CDR2 is YYNGEE. The CDR3 has 17 residues. Source material: peripheral blood. The source of this sequence is a man between 18 and 35 years old who had recovered from COVID-19. The chain employs TRBV9 and TRBJ2-7, with TRBD2 identical over 7 bases. CDR3 nucleotide sequence: TGTGCCAGCAGCGCCAAGCGGGACGCAAGGAATTCCTACGAGCAGTACTTC. It yields the protein CASSAKRDARNSYEQYF.